These 9 T cell receptor beta chains share one sample of origin, sequenced in a study of cytomegalovirus exposure and HLA in healthy donors. Sequenced by immunoSEQ multiplex PCR; TCRdb stores in-frame clones only, minus some. The repertoire holds over 110,000 clones, more than 75% seen once, with around 10% in the top ten. The sequenced sample was PBMCs. These receptors came from a man younger than 35 in good health and CMV-seropositive.

The chain carries TRBV6-1 and TRBJ1-6; TRBD1 is a possible D gene (6 bases). CDR3 size: 15 residues. Between the trimmed V and J ends, which lost 6 bases and 4 bases, there was a span of 13 bases. Germline V gene sequence: CDR1 MNHNS, CDR2 SASEGT. DNA of the CDR3: TGTGCCAGCAGCGGAATGGACAGTTATAATTCACCCCTCCACTTT. This codes for CASSGMDSYNSPLHF.

This clone was seen a single time. The chain employs TRBV19 and TRBJ2-2, with 7 positions matching TRBD2. The CDR3 length is 15 residues. CDR1 LNHDA and CDR2 SQIVND come from the germline V gene (reference sequence). Trimming took 2 bases from V and 4 from J; bases not matched to a gene: 4. For the CDR3, the DNA is TGTGCCAGTAGTATACGGCCTAGCGGCACCGGGGAGCTGTTTTTT. Its protein is CASSIRPSGTGELFF.

This clone has at least ten counts. The CDR3 DNA reads TGTGCCAGCAGTGAAGGACAGGGGAGGTATTCACCCCTCCACTTT. It specifies CASSEGQGRYSPLHF. This chain joins TRBV2 and TRBJ1-6; 8 bases match TRBD1. This CDR3 region has 15 residues. Germline V gene data show CDR1 as SNHLY and CDR2 as FYNNEI. V lost 1 base, J lost 8 bases, and 4 bases stayed unmatched.

A few counts support this clone. The CDR3 loop reads CASSLRVAGGQQETQYF. As DNA, the CDR3 is TGTGCCAGCAGCTTACGGGTCGCGGGAGGGCAACAAGAGACCCAGTACTTC. V and J are TRBV11-3 and TRBJ2-5; 9 bases fit TRBD2. Germline assignment: CDR1 SGHNT and CDR2 YENEEA. V lost 2 bases, J lost 2 bases, and 9 bases stayed unmatched. The CDR3 sequence is 17 residues long. Full variable domain (missing parts from reference TRBV11-3 and TRBJ2-5): EAGVVQSPRYKIIEKKQPVAFWCNPISGHNTLYWYLQNLGQGPELLIRYENEEAVDDSQLPKDRFSAERLKGVDSTLKIQPAELGDSAVYLCASSLRVAGGQQETQYFGPGTRLLVL.

V gene TRBV28 combines with J gene TRBJ1-2; possible D gene TRBD1, 6 bases. CDR1 is MDHEN, CDR2 SYDVKM, per germline. The CDR3 covers 14 residues. V shed 4 bases and J shed 6 bases, with 15 bases lying between them. The CDR3 sequence: CASSSPPQGNGYTF. The CDR3 region has the DNA TGTGCCAGCAGTTCACCCCCACAGGGTAATGGCTACACCTTC.

This rearrangement joins TRBV9 to TRBJ2-1, with 7 bases identical to TRBD2. After removal of 2 bases from V and 9 bases from J, the junction contained 5 bases not matched to a gene. Germline-derived CDR1 and CDR2 are SGDLS and YYNGEE. The CDR3 has 13 residues. The DNA of the CDR3 is TGTGCCAGCAGCGTCCGACTAGCCAGTGAGCAGTTCTTC. Translation gives CASSVRLASEQFF.

This sequence joins TRBV30 and TRBJ2-7, with 8 bases lining up with TRBD1. Germline V gives CDR1 GTSNPN, CDR2 SVGIG (reference sequence). V was clipped by 8 bases and J by 2 bases; unmatched bases: 8. CDR3 size: 13 residues. The CDR3 DNA is TGTGCCGGTGACAGGGGTATACCCTACGAGCAGTACTTC. Its translation is CAGDRGIPYEQYF.

The chain uses TRBV18 and TRBJ1-5, with 8 bases aligning to TRBD1. Trimming cost V 2 bases and J 2 bases; bases outside gene matches: 8. Germline values: CDR1 KGHSH, CDR2 LQKENI. The CDR3 spans 17 residues. The CDR3 DNA sequence: TGTGCCAGCTCACCATTCCGCGGACAGGGTGGCAATCAGCCCCAGCATTTT. As protein: CASSPFRGQGGNQPQHF.

The chain recombines TRBV10-1 with TRBJ2-5; D possibly corresponds to TRBD1 (5 bases). This CDR3 contains 12 residues. V was cut by 6 bases and J by 7 bases, with 12 bases left in between. CDR1 WNHNN and CDR2 SYGVQD come from the germline V gene (reference sequence). The CDR3 region has the DNA TGCGCCAGCAGCAGGGATATGGGGACCCAGTACTTC. Translating it yields CASSRDMGTQYF.